This T cell receptor beta chain was captured by sequencing in a study of shared clonotypes between healthy human individuals (dated by TCRdb to the early 2020s). Regarding the study in general: Three men and two women, aged 18 to 49 years, made up the cohort. Per donor, three plates each were used for CD4 naive and CD4 memory, two for CD8 naive, and one for CD8 memory. The study deeply sequenced blood TCR repertoires of about 5 healthy adults to estimate repertoire size and the extent of clonotype sharing between individuals. Libraries were prepared and TCR repertoires were sequenced by different laboratories using diverse techniques, in order to increase sequencing depth and limit assay-specific biases. Between about 0.94 and 8.9 billion PBMCs per donor were obtained by leukapheresis. Points the paper makes about the study in general: Compared with non-shared clonotypes, the clonotypes found in all four sorted-subset donors had higher generation probabilities. When a few donors were compared, the shared fraction of clonotypes was around 5.1% for naive CD4, around 4% for naive CD8, more than 2% for memory CD4, and 0.4% for memory CD8. Sampling was restricted to blood, and TCR repertoires in tissue are likely to differ from TCR repertoires in blood. The genetic and exposure-history diversity represented was limited by the small number of donors. Based on pairwise subsampling, the degree of clonotype sharing among donors was expected to be affected by sequencing depth. Rarefaction of sorted-subset datasets indicated incomplete sequencing despite the large sequencing depth. Naive subsets generally had larger estimated clonotype richness than memory subsets did.

CDR3 length: 14 amino acids, cysteine to phenylalanine. The entry retains the CDR3 DNA only, 42 bases that are in frame from base 1. In the germline V gene, CDR1 corresponds to ENHRY and CDR2 to SYGVKD. The germline ends are 11 bases apart after V is trimmed by 4 bases and J by 4 bases. Using the deep immunoSEQ assay, TCR CDR3 regions were amplified from genomic DNA by multiplex PCR. Extracted genomic DNA from each cell subset was distributed evenly across all wells of several immunoSEQ 96-well plates, and each plate was treated as a replicate. For sorted subsets, approximately 0.2 ug of genomic DNA, equivalent to tens of thousands of T cell genomes, went into each replicate PCR. Purified libraries were measured with a Qubit 3.0 fluorometer, size-checked on a Bioanalyzer 2100, and measured again with the KAPA Library Quantification kit. Each immunoSEQ 96-well plate was sequenced on its own single-read 150-cycle Illumina NextSeq 550 flow cell. On the authors' methods: Because the immunoSEQ output included only junctional sequences and no quality scores, the filtering could not be the same as the filtering used for full-length reads. To assign V/J genes and CDR3, sequences were annotated against IMGT germline references using PyIR, a Python wrapper for IgBLAST v1.9. Any read was removed if the V/J assignment was weak (E-value above 1e-6), the CDR3 was missing, or the read contained stop codons, out-of-frame junctions, or ambiguous translated residues. V3J clonotypes were defined as sequences sharing the same inferred V gene, J gene, and CDR3 amino acid sequence. The percentage overlap between two repertoires was calculated by dividing the number of shared unique clonotypes by the size of the smaller repertoire. Repertoire richness was assessed with RTK rarefaction, the Chao1 estimator, and Recon v2.1 estimates of unobserved clonotypes. OLGA was used to compute generation probabilities for all TCRbeta clonotypes that the gDNA method yielded from several donors. TCRdb limited this immuneACCESS table to in-frame rearrangements with V and J called. A share of clones is missing; checked studies link under half to unresolved V genes, and the rest is unexplained. Clone size and the V and J calls come from that table; the DNA yielded D and trimming. For this sample the table gives around 1.9 million clones, of which approximately 92% were detected only once. 1.5% to 2% of the sample is in the top ten clones.

CD8 naive samples were obtained by positive selection for CCR7 among CD45RO-negative cells, yielding a CD45RA+CCR7+ population from which TemRA cells were excluded. Donors were healthy HIV-negative adults with no recently reported acute infections or vaccinations. Only Caucasian adults living in Nashville, Tennessee, USA were represented among the donors. Blood was obtained by leukapheresis, after which PBMCs were separated by Ficoll-Histopaque density gradient centrifugation and cryopreserved in liquid nitrogen vapor phase. Purity and quantity of every magnetically sorted T cell population were checked by analytical flow cytometry. From each sorted fraction, genomic DNA was isolated and quantified by UV absorbance on a Nanodrop 2000c. As concerns this clone: Its antigen target is currently unknown. It has no much larger one-base neighbor in the sample; base qualities were not kept.

This clonotype originated in a man aged 18-30 years in good health. Some clones in this sample may be carry-over from other donors' samples. The sequenced sample consisted of naive CD8+ T cells from PBMCs. The meaning of the sample's cell subset or site label: CD45RA+CCR7+. In this chain, TRBV10-3 is recombined with TRBJ1-5, and possibly TRBD1, on 5 matching bases. The CDR3: CAISARGINQPQHF. In nucleotides, the sequence is TGTGCCATCAGTGCCCGGGGGATAAATCAGCCCCAGCATTTT.